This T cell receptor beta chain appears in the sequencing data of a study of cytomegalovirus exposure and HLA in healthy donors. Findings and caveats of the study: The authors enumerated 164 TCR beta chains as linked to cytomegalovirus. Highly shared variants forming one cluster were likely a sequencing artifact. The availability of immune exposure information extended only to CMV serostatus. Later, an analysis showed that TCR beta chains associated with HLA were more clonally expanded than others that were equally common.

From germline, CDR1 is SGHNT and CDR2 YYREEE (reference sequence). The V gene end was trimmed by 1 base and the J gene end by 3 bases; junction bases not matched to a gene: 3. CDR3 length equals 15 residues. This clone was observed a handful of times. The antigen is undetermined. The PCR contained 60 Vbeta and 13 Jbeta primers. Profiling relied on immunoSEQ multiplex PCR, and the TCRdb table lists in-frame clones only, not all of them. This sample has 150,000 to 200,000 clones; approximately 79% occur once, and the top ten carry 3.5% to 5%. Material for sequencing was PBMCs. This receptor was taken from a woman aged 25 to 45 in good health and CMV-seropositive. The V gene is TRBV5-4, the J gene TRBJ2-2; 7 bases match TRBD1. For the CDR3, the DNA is TGTGCCAGCAGCTTGCGACAGGGAGACACCGGGGAGCTGTTTTTT. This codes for CASSLRQGDTGELFF.